This T cell receptor beta chain was obtained from a study of T cell responses to AZD1222 COVID-19 vaccine. This CDR3 region has 15 residues. Trimming cost V 4 bases and J 3 bases, with 16 bases left between them. The germline V gene encodes CDR1 LGHDT and CDR2 YNNKEL (reference sequence). Sequencing used immunoSEQ multiplex PCR; TCRdb keeps in-frame clones, though not all of them. In the table there are under 120,000 clones, roughly 90% of which are singletons. The sample here was peripheral blood, taken on day 0 of AZD1222 vaccination. The rearrangement uses TRBV3-1 (or the pseudogene TRBV3-2) and TRBJ2-7, with a weak D call TRBD2 (6 bases). This clonotype originated in an adult in good health. CDR3 bases: TGTGCCAGCAGCCGGGGACTCCAGGATGGCTACGAGCAGTACTTC. Amino acids: CASSRGLQDGYEQYF.